What follows are 21 T cell receptor beta chains derived from one specimen sequenced in a study of cytomegalovirus exposure and HLA in healthy donors (dated by TCRdb to 2015 to 2018). Libraries were built with the immunoSEQ multiplex PCR assay. A mixture of 60 forward primers for TCR Vbeta segments and 13 reverse primers for TCR Jbeta segments was used in the multiplex PCR. TCRdb mirrors the immuneACCESS table, restricted to in-frame sequences. Some clones are absent from its copies; in checked studies, under half trace to an unresolved V gene, and the reason for the others is unknown. The sample profile shows nearly 300,000 clones; roughly 88% of them were found once. Approximately 4.3% of the sample is in the top ten clones. Material: PBMCs. These receptors were taken from a middle-aged man in good health and CMV-seropositive.

The chain is built from TRBV7-9 and TRBJ2-5; 11 bases match TRBD2. The DNA matches TRBJ2-7 better at its end, which makes the J call doubtful. This CDR3 comprises 15 residues. Germline loops: CDR1 SEHNR, CDR2 FQNEAQ (reference sequence). CDR3 nucleotide sequence: TGTGCCAGCAGCTTACTAGCGGGAGGCTTCTACGAGCAGTACTTC. Protein product: CASSLLAGGFYEQYF.

The chain combines TRBV19 with TRBJ1-5; D is uncertain. Germline loops: CDR1 LNHDA, CDR2 SQIVND (reference sequence). V lost 6 bases and J lost 6, with 24 bases in between. This CDR3 is built from 17 residues. CDR3 DNA: TGTGCCAGTAGCGCTGGGCGTGTGGGTATCGGAAGTCAGCCCCAGCATTTT. Translated, it gives CASSAGRVGIGSQPQHF.

The chain uses TRBV30 and TRBJ1-5; 8 bases match TRBD1. CDR1 and CDR2 (germline): GTSNPN, SVGIG (reference sequence). With 1 base clipped from V and 0 bases from J, the junction kept 11 bases outside the gene matches. CDR3 size: 18 residues. Written as DNA, the CDR3 is TGTGCCTGGAGTGCCGGGGCAGGGGGCGTCCATAGCAATCAGCCCCAGCATTTT. It is translated as CAWSAGAGGVHSNQPQHF. The whole variable domain, remainder taken from reference TRBV30 and TRBJ1-5, is SQTIHQWPATLVQPVGSPLSLECTVEGTSNPNLYWYRQAAGRGLQLLFYSVGIGQISSEVPQNLSASRPQDRQFILSSKKLLLSDSGFYLCAWSAGAGGVHSNQPQHFGDGTRLSIL.

This chain joins TRBV27 and TRBJ2-7, with D uncertain. CDR3 length: 11 amino acids. The V and J ends lost 5 bases and 2 bases respectively, with 4 bases between them. Per the germline V gene, CDR1 is MNHEY and CDR2 is SMNVEV (reference sequence). CDR3: CASSNTYEQYF. The DNA for the CDR3 is TGTGCCAGCAGTAATACCTACGAGCAGTACTTC.

The CDR3 loop reads CASTETTDPGSGANVLTF. The CDR3 DNA follows: TGTGCCAGCACTGAGACGACAGATCCCGGCTCTGGGGCCAACGTCCTGACTTTC. The chain links TRBV28 to TRBJ2-6; tentatively, D is TRBD1 (5 bases). CDR3 length equals 18 residues. Trimming shortened V by 7 bases and J by 0 bases, and 19 bases separated the two germline ends. Germline CDR1 MDHEN, CDR2 SYDVKM.

For this clone: Other nucleotide sequences from this sample produce the same CDR3. This rearrangement joins TRBV7-2 to TRBJ2-7; D unclear. V was clipped by 0 bases and J by 2 bases, with 5 bases between them. Looked up from germline, CDR1 is SGHTA and CDR2 is FQGNSA. This CDR3 spans 13 amino acids. The chain's CDR3 is CASSLAGPYEQYF. CDR3 DNA: TGTGCCAGCAGCTTAGCGGGCCCCTACGAGCAGTACTTC.

The chain is built from TRBV2 and TRBJ2-5, with 10 bases lining up with TRBD2. The V gene end was trimmed by 1 base and the J gene end by 5 bases; junction bases not matched to a gene: 7. Per the germline V gene, CDR1 is SNHLY and CDR2 is FYNNEI. The CDR3 totals 16 residues. In DNA form, the CDR3 reads TGTGCCAGCAGTGAAGGGCTAGCGGGAGTTTGGGAGACCCAGTACTTC. Its protein is CASSEGLAGVWETQYF. Variable domain in full (rest from reference TRBV2 and TRBJ2-5): EPEVTQTPSHQVTQMGQEVILRCVPISNHLYFYWYRQILGQKVEFLVSFYNNEISEKSEIFDDQFSVERPDGSNFTLKIRSTKLEDSAMYFCASSEGLAGVWETQYFGPGTRLLVL.

The table lists this clone with a few counts. The chain joins TRBV6-4 to TRBJ2-1; 8 bases agree with TRBD2. This CDR3 is 10 amino acids long. J lost 13 bases, V lost 8 bases, and 4 bases had no gene match. Germline V gives CDR1 MRHNA, CDR2 SNTAGT. The CDR3 is CASSGTRQFF. CDR3 coding DNA: TGTGCCAGCTCCGGGACTAGACAGTTCTTC.

The genes are TRBV6-5 and TRBJ2-3, with TRBD2 matching 11 bases. The CDR3 is 16 residues long. Germline V lookup: CDR1 MNHEY, CDR2 SVGAGI. V was pared by 2 bases and J by 5 bases, with 6 bases of the junction left unmatched. CDR3 region: CASSYGLAGGQDTQYF. CDR3 DNA: TGTGCCAGCAGTTACGGGTTAGCGGGAGGGCAAGATACGCAGTATTTT.

In its sample, this clone was seen once. At the DNA level, this CDR3 is encoded by other sequences in the same sample as well. V is TRBV28 and J is TRBJ2-3; 8 nucleotides agree with TRBD2. The CDR3 spans 16 residues. V lost 3 bases to trimming and J lost 1 base; unmatched junction nucleotides: 6. Germline V gives CDR1 MDHEN, CDR2 SYDVKM. The CDR3 DNA reads TGTGCCAGCAGTTTGTACAGCGGGAGAGGCACAGATACGCAGTATTTT. Its translation is CASSLYSGRGTDTQYF.

The chain is built from TRBV19 and TRBJ1-2, with D possibly TRBD1 on 6 matching bases. V dropped 5 bases and J dropped 3 bases, with 10 bases sitting between them. This CDR3 is 13 amino acids long. Germline V gene lookup returns CDR1 LNHDA and CDR2 SQIVND (reference sequence). DNA of the CDR3: TGTGCCAGTAGTGGAAACAGGGACTATGGCTACACCTTC. This encodes CASSGNRDYGYTF.

This clone was seen only a few times. The chain uses TRBV5-6 and TRBJ1-2; D is unclear. The CDR3 covers 11 residues. The V gene's germline CDR1 is SGHDT and CDR2 YYEEEE. Trimming took off 6 bases at V and 2 bases at J, with 5 bases between the two ends. DNA of the CDR3: TGTGCCAGCACGTTGAACTATGGCTACACCTTC. Protein: CASTLNYGYTF.

V gene TRBV5-4 combines with J gene TRBJ1-1, with 7 bases identical to TRBD1. Germline V gene lookup returns CDR1 SGHNT and CDR2 YYREEE (reference sequence). The CDR3 sequence is 13 residues long. V trimming: 4 bases; J trimming: 7 bases; junction bases outside the gene matches: 7. The CDR3 reads CASSHTRTGEAFF. The CDR3 coding sequence is TGTGCCAGCAGCCACACCCGGACAGGTGAAGCTTTCTTT. The full variable domain, rest sourced from reference TRBV5-4 and TRBJ1-1, is ETGVTQSPTHLIKTRGQQVTLRCSSQSGHNTVSWYQQALGQGPQFIFQYYREEENGRGNFPPRFSGLQFPNYSSELNVNALELDDSALYLCASSHTRTGEAFFGQGTRLTVV.

The rearrangement joins TRBV19 to TRBJ2-3, with D possibly matching TRBD2 (6 bases). CDR3 length: 13 amino acids. The germline gives CDR1 LNHDA, CDR2 SQIVND (reference sequence). Trimming removed 6 bases at V and 4 bases at J, with 11 bases between. CDR3 in DNA: TGTGCCAGTAGCGGGAGCCTGTCAGATACGCAGTATTTT. Its translation is CASSGSLSDTQYF.

This clone was counted once. The chain is built from TRBV4-1 and TRBJ2-5; TRBD2 might be the D (5 bases). The CDR3 runs 15 residues. V was clipped by 0 bases and J by 0 bases, with 8 bases between them. Germline assignment: CDR1 MGHRA and CDR2 YSYEKL. CDR3: CASSQDPGYQETQYF. The CDR3 DNA is TGCGCCAGCAGCCAAGACCCGGGATACCAAGAGACCCAGTACTTC.

The chain joins TRBV9 to TRBJ2-7, with D perhaps TRBD1 (6 bases). Trimming shortened V by 4 bases and J by 3 bases, and 11 bases separated the two germline ends. CDR3 length: 13 amino acids. Germline CDR1 SGDLS, CDR2 YYNGEE. The DNA of the CDR3 is TGTGCCAGCAGCCGGGAACAGGGCTACGAGCAGTACTTC. Translating it yields CASSREQGYEQYF.

V and J are TRBV5-6 and TRBJ2-6; D remains unclear. Germline assignment: CDR1 SGHDT and CDR2 YYEEEE. The CDR3 is 16 amino acids. V lost 0 bases to trimming and J lost 0 bases, with 7 bases between them. The CDR3 DNA is TGTGCCAGCAGCTTGGTACGGAGCTCTGGGGCCAACGTCCTGACTTTC. Translating it yields CASSLVRSSGANVLTF.

The chain couples TRBV6-5 to TRBJ2-7; TRBD2 aligns across 9 bases. V shed 1 base, J shed 2 bases, and the junction held 3 bases outside the gene matches. This CDR3 is built from 15 residues. Germline loops: CDR1 MNHEY, CDR2 SVGAGI. The CDR3 loop is CASSYYGGRAYEQYF. The CDR3 DNA sequence: TGTGCCAGCAGTTACTATGGCGGGAGGGCCTACGAGCAGTACTTC.

This clone was seen only a few times. The chain couples TRBV6-5 to TRBJ2-7, with a tentative D call TRBD1 (5 bases). CDR3 length: 12 amino acids. Germline V gives CDR1 MNHEY, CDR2 SVGAGI. V was shortened by 6 bases and J by 3 bases, with 9 bases between the two germline ends. The CDR3 is CASRAQGYEQYF. CDR3 bases: TGTGCCAGCAGAGCGCAGGGCTACGAGCAGTACTTC.

The V and J genes are TRBV28 and TRBJ2-2; D remains ambiguous. Germline V CDR1 and CDR2: MDHEN, SYDVKM. The CDR3 consists of 15 residues. V lost 10 bases and J lost 2, with 17 bases in between. CDR3 coding DNA: TGTGCCACCATAAACACAGAGTTCAACACCGGGGAGCTGTTTTTT. Its translation is CATINTEFNTGELFF.

Of note for this clone: Different DNA sequences within this sample yield the same CDR3. The genes are TRBV5-6 and TRBJ2-5, with D uncertain. This CDR3 spans 13 amino acids. V lost 0 bases and J 4 bases, leaving 7 bases between the germline ends. The germline gives CDR1 SGHDT, CDR2 YYEEEE. CDR3 loop: CASSLGSGETQYF. The CDR3 bases are TGTGCCAGCAGCTTGGGGTCGGGAGAGACCCAGTACTTC.